Presented here are 30 T cell receptor beta chains from one specimen sequenced in a study of CD4 T cells in relation to SARS-CoV-2 and coronaviruses (dated by TCRdb to the early 2020s). No antigen is known for these receptors. Libraries came from the immunoSEQ multiplex PCR assay. TCRdb carries this immuneACCESS record with in-frame sequences only. Its versions omit some clonotypes, under half of them owing to an unresolved V gene in the studies checked, with the rest unexplained. Present in this sample are just over 25,000 clones, over 60% of which were seen just once. Jointly, the top ten make up less than 11% of the sample. CD4+ T cells from unexposed donors were collected before the COVID-19 pandemic (2011-2018). Following 10 days of culture, the EasySep CD4+ T cell isolation kit was used to isolate CD4+ T cells. The material sequenced was CD4+ T cells from PBMCs, cultured in vitro. These receptor sequences come from a human donor in good health.

The chain employs TRBV5-1 and TRBJ2-6, with TRBD2 as a possible D gene (5 bases). This CDR3 has 16 residues. The V and J ends lost 0 bases and 0 bases respectively, with 7 bases between them. The V gene's germline CDR1 is SGHRS and CDR2 YFSETQ. In DNA form, the CDR3 reads TGCGCCAGCAGCTTGGGAGGGAACTCTGGGGCCAACGTCCTGACTTTC. This codes for CASSLGGNSGANVLTF.

V gene TRBV28 combines with J gene TRBJ2-7; 10 nucleotides line up with TRBD2. Germline trimming cut 6 bases from V and 0 bases from J; bases unmatched to any gene: 11. This CDR3 contains 17 residues. CDR1 is MDHEN, CDR2 SYDVKM, per germline. CDR3 protein: CASRPHELAGSSYEQYF. The CDR3 bases are TGTGCCAGCAGGCCTCATGAACTAGCGGGAAGCTCCTACGAGCAGTACTTC. Variable domain in full (rest from reference TRBV28 and TRBJ2-7): DVKVTQSSRYLVKRTGEKVFLECVQDMDHENMFWYRQDPGLGLRLIYFSYDVKMKEKGDIPEGYSVSREKKERFSLILESASTNQTSMYLCASRPHELAGSSYEQYFGPGTRLTVT.

The chain carries TRBV5-6 and TRBJ2-1; D unclear. The V gene's germline CDR1 is SGHDT and CDR2 YYEEEE. CDR3 length: 14 amino acids. Trimming left V 0 bases short and J 10 bases short, with 14 bases between. The CDR3 loop is CASSLDPTAAEQFF. The CDR3 nucleotides read TGTGCCAGCAGCTTGGATCCAACTGCAGCGGAGCAGTTCTTC.

This chain connects TRBV19 to TRBJ2-2; TRBD2 aligns across 7 bases. CDR3 size: 14 residues. V lost 5 bases and J lost 4; bases outside the gene matches: 4. Germline values: CDR1 LNHDA, CDR2 SQIVND (reference sequence). The chain's CDR3 is CASSFPGGTGELFF. CDR3 DNA: TGTGCCAGTAGTTTTCCGGGAGGCACCGGGGAGCTGTTTTTT.

In its sample, this clone was seen once. This chain joins TRBV3-1 (or the pseudogene TRBV3-2) and TRBJ2-2; D possibly matches TRBD1 or TRBD2 (5 bases each). V was clipped by 0 bases and J by 2 bases, with 16 bases between them. CDR1 and CDR2 (germline): LGHDT, YNNKEL (reference sequence). CDR3 length: 18 amino acids. Here the CDR3 DNA reads TGTGCCAGCAGCCAAGATTTTGGGACCAAACAAAACACCGGGGAGCTGTTTTTT. Protein product: CASSQDFGTKQNTGELFF.

This chain connects TRBV14 to TRBJ2-5; 7 positions agree with TRBD1. The CDR3 is made up of 16 amino acids. Looked up from germline, CDR1 is SGHDN and CDR2 is FVKESK. The trim removed 0 bases at V and 5 bases at J, leaving 9 bases unmatched. The CDR3 nucleotides read TGTGCCAGCAGCCAAGACCCCCTCAGGGGGTGGGAGACCCAGTACTTC. It yields the protein CASSQDPLRGWETQYF. The full variable domain, rest sourced from reference TRBV14 and TRBJ2-5, is EAGVTQFPSHSVIEKGQTVTLRCDPISGHDNLYWYRRVMGKEIKFLLHFVKESKQDESGMPNNRFLAERTGGTYSTLKVQPAELEDSGVYFCASSQDPLRGWETQYFGPGTRLLVL.

The chain is built from TRBV7-2 and TRBJ2-3, with D perhaps matching TRBD2 (7 bases). CDR1 is SGHTA and CDR2 is FQGNSA in the germline V gene. V was shortened by 8 bases and J by 3 bases, with 15 bases between the two germline ends. This CDR3 is 14 amino acids long. The CDR3 bases are TGTGCCAGCGGGGGGGGCGTGTGGACAGATACGCAGTATTTT. It translates to CASGGGVWTDTQYF.

This clone was seen a single time. This chain connects TRBV20-1 to TRBJ2-7; the D is unclear. Germline values: CDR1 DFQATT, CDR2 SNEGSKA (reference sequence). The V and J ends lost 3 bases and 5 bases respectively, with 5 bases between them. The CDR3 consists of 10 residues. The CDR3 bases are TGCAGTGCTAGTGAGGACGAGCAGTACTTC. As protein: CSASEDEQYF.

This clone was seen once. This chain connects TRBV7-2 to TRBJ2-4, with D perhaps TRBD1 (6 bases). Germline CDR1 and CDR2: SGHTA and FQGNSA. V dropped 5 bases and J dropped 0 bases, with 17 bases sitting between them. The CDR3 runs 17 residues. The CDR3 bases are TGTGCCAGCAGCCCATCGGACAGAAGACTAGCCAAAAACATTCAGTACTTC. Its protein product is CASSPSDRRLAKNIQYF.

V is TRBV5-1 and J is TRBJ1-2; D remains unclear. The CDR3 is 15 amino acids. The germline CDR1 and CDR2 sequences are SGHRS and YFSETQ. Trimming removed 0 bases at V and 8 bases at J, with 17 bases between. DNA for the CDR3: TGCGCCAGCAGCTTGGTATCGTCGGCGGCCGGAGGCTACACCTTC. Its translation: CASSLVSSAAGGYTF.

This clone was counted only a few times. The J gene is TRBJ2-1, the V gene TRBV9; D tentatively reads TRBD1 or TRBD2 (6 bases each). From germline, CDR1 is SGDLS and CDR2 YYNGEE. CDR3 length equals 18 residues. The V gene lost 4 bases and the J gene lost 4 bases, with 24 bases spanning the gap. CDR3 amino acids: CASSPLPGGDTAYNEQFF. The CDR3 DNA sequence: TGTGCCAGCAGCCCCCTTCCTGGCGGGGACACCGCTTACAATGAGCAGTTCTTC.

This clone has a single count. This rearrangement joins TRBV5-8 to TRBJ2-4; D unresolved. Germline V CDR1 and CDR2: SGHTS, YDEGEE. The CDR3 consists of 12 residues. V lost 0 bases and J 6 bases, leaving 4 bases between the germline ends. The CDR3 DNA is TGTGCCAGCAGCTTGGATATAAACATTCAGTACTTC. It codes for CASSLDINIQYF.

This chain uses TRBV7-9 with TRBJ2-5; D gene ambiguous. The CDR3 loop spans 17 amino acids. CDR1 and CDR2 (germline): SEHNR, FQNEAQ (reference sequence). V lost 5 bases, J lost 2 bases, and 21 bases lay in between. CDR3 amino acids: CASSDPVNPGLQETQYF. The CDR3 DNA reads TGTGCCAGCAGCGACCCGGTGAATCCTGGGTTACAAGAGACCCAGTACTTC.

The CDR3: CASSLAGGPHNEQFF. The CDR3 DNA follows: TGTGCCAGCTCACTAGCGGGGGGGCCTCACAATGAGCAGTTCTTC. The chain carries TRBV18 and TRBJ2-1, with 11 nucleotides matching TRBD2. V lost 4 bases to trimming and J lost 5 bases; unmatched junction nucleotides: 4. CDR3 length: 15 residues. CDR1 and CDR2 (germline): KGHSH, LQKENI. The full variable domain, completed using reference TRBV18 and TRBJ2-1, is NAGVMQNPRHLVRRRGQEARLRCSPMKGHSHVYWYRQLPEEGLKFMVYLQKENIIDESGMPKERFSAEFPKEGPSILRIQQVVRGDSAAYFCASSLAGGPHNEQFFGPGTRLTVL.

J is TRBJ1-4 and V is TRBV5-1; weak D call: TRBD1 (6 bases). The germline V gene encodes CDR1 SGHRS and CDR2 YFSETQ. The CDR3 contains 15 residues. The V end lost 0 bases, the J end lost 8 bases, and 14 bases lay between the germline ends. The CDR3 spells CASSLVAGANEKLFF. The DNA of the CDR3 is TGCGCCAGCAGCTTGGTGGCGGGGGCGAACGAAAAACTGTTTTTT.

This chain uses TRBV2 with TRBJ2-2; tentative D call: TRBD1 (6 bases). V lost 4 bases and J lost 5, with 11 bases in between. Germline V gives CDR1 SNHLY, CDR2 FYNNEI. CDR3 size: 14 residues. The CDR3 protein is CASSAGVGTGELFF. The CDR3, as DNA: TGTGCCAGCAGTGCAGGGGTGGGGACCGGGGAGCTGTTTTTT.

The chain links TRBV19 to TRBJ2-7, with D perhaps TRBD1 (6 bases). Looked up from germline, CDR1 is LNHDA and CDR2 is SQIVND (reference sequence). Between the trimmed V and J ends, which lost 4 bases and 3 bases, there was a span of 10 bases. This CDR3 is built from 13 residues. The DNA for the CDR3 is TGTGCCAGTAGTAGGGGACAAGACTACGAGCAGTACTTC. As protein: CASSRGQDYEQYF.

V is TRBV2 and J is TRBJ2-1; 7 bases are shared with TRBD2. V lost 4 bases to trimming and J lost 3 bases; unmatched junction nucleotides: 12. The length of the CDR3 is 17 residues. Germline V CDR1 and CDR2: SNHLY, FYNNEI. The CDR3 region has the DNA TGTGCCAGCAGTGGTGGAGGACTAGTGGGCCTCTACAATGAGCAGTTCTTC. Translated, it gives CASSGGGLVGLYNEQFF.

The chain employs TRBV28 and TRBJ2-7; 8 bases are shared with TRBD2. From germline, CDR1 is MDHEN and CDR2 SYDVKM. The CDR3 extends over 14 amino acids. V shed 7 bases, J shed 3 bases, and the junction held 8 bases outside the gene matches. The CDR3 protein is CASTPAGENYEQYF. The CDR3 DNA sequence: TGTGCCAGCACGCCAGCGGGAGAGAACTACGAGCAGTACTTC.

This clone was seen a few times. This chain uses TRBV5-1 with TRBJ2-1, with D maybe TRBD2 (5 bases). The CDR3 covers 13 residues. Trimming removed 5 bases at V and 2 bases at J, with 8 bases between. Germline lookup yields CDR1 SGHRS and CDR2 YFSETQ. The CDR3 sequence is CASSRGTYNEQFF. The CDR3 DNA reads as TGCGCCAGCAGTCGGGGAACCTACAATGAGCAGTTCTTC.

This CDR3 reads CASSESGRRDTQYF. CDR3 sequence (DNA): TGCGCCAGCAGTGAGTCGGGCCGGAGAGATACGCAGTATTTT. The gene calls are TRBV10-1 and TRBJ2-3; D not resolved. V dropped 0 bases and J dropped 5 bases, with 9 bases sitting between them. Germline V CDR1 and CDR2: WNHNN, SYGVQD (reference sequence). The CDR3 has 14 residues.

This clone was picked up a small number of times. The chain has TRBV11-2 and TRBJ2-7, with D perhaps TRBD1 or TRBD2 (6 bases each). V dropped 7 bases and J dropped 0 bases, with 16 bases sitting between them. This CDR3 region has 15 residues. Germline V CDR1 and CDR2: SGHAT, FQNNGV. This chain's CDR3 is CASTRGGVSSYEQYF. In DNA, the CDR3 is TGTGCCAGCACCAGGGGCGGGGTTAGCTCCTACGAGCAGTACTTC.

The chain uses TRBV7-3 and TRBJ2-1; 11 bases match TRBD2. CDR3 size: 14 residues. The germline V gene encodes CDR1 SGHTA and CDR2 FQGTGA. J was trimmed by 6 bases and V by 4 bases; bases with no gene match: 2. CDR3 in DNA: TGTGCCAGCAGCTCGGGACTAGCGGTCAATGAGCAGTTCTTC. This gives the protein CASSSGLAVNEQFF.

V usage is TRBV4-3 and J usage is TRBJ2-3; 11 nucleotides align to TRBD2. Trimming removed 1 base from V and 3 bases from J; junction bases left unmatched: 12. The CDR3 sequence is 19 residues long. Germline loops: CDR1 LGHNA, CDR2 YSLEER. The CDR3 loop is CASSQGFSSGRLNTDTQYF. The CDR3 bases are TGCGCCAGCAGCCAAGGGTTTTCTAGCGGGAGGCTTAATACAGATACGCAGTATTTT.

This clone has a single count. The chain recombines TRBV27 with TRBJ1-1; TRBD1 matches at 10 bases. The germline gives CDR1 MNHEY, CDR2 SMNVEV (reference sequence). V shed 5 bases, J shed 2 bases, and the junction held 8 bases outside the gene matches. This CDR3 contains 16 residues. The CDR3 region has the DNA TGTGCCAGCAGTATTCGGACAGGGGGGTTTAACACTGAAGCTTTCTTT. This translates into CASSIRTGGFNTEAFF.

DNA for the CDR3: TGTGCCAGCAGCCCCGGACTAGCGTCTAGCACAGATACGCAGTATTTT. Protein product: CASSPGLASSTDTQYF. The V and J genes are TRBV14 and TRBJ2-3; 9 bases agree with TRBD2. Trimming removed 4 bases from V and 0 bases from J; junction bases left unmatched: 5. Germline CDR1 and CDR2: SGHDN and FVKESK. CDR3 size: 16 residues. The full variable domain, its missing parts supplied by reference TRBV14 and TRBJ2-3, is EAGVTQFPSHSVIEKGQTVTLRCDPISGHDNLYWYRRVMGKEIKFLLHFVKESKQDESGMPNNRFLAERTGGTYSTLKVQPAELEDSGVYFCASSPGLASSTDTQYFGPGTRLTVL.

The V gene is TRBV27, the J gene TRBJ2-7; 9 nucleotides match TRBD1. This CDR3 region has 14 residues. The V segment lost 7 bases and the J segment 5 bases; nucleotides outside the gene matches: 9. The germline CDR1 and CDR2 sequences are MNHEY and SMNVEV (reference sequence). The CDR3 nucleotides are TGTGCCAGCAAGGTACAGGGGGCGTCGAACGAGCAGTACTTC. This encodes CASKVQGASNEQYF.

V gene TRBV5-1 combines with J gene TRBJ1-4; D not certain. The CDR3 totals 14 residues. Germline V gives CDR1 SGHRS, CDR2 YFSETQ. Trimming removed 0 bases at V and 8 bases at J, with 11 bases between. DNA for the CDR3: TGCGCCAGCAGCTTGGCTGGGAACGAGGAAAAACTGTTTTTT. It yields the protein CASSLAGNEEKLFF.

Details on this clone: As the CDR3 is not closed by the conserved phenylalanine or tryptophan, this likely results from a read error. This rearrangement joins TRBV2 to TRBJ1-6; no definite D call. This CDR3 is 12 amino acids long. Trimming stripped 8 bases from V and 5 bases from J, with 7 bases between. CDR1 is SNHLY, CDR2 FYNNEI, per germline. The DNA of the CDR3 is TGTGCCAGCGGGCAGAATAATTCACCCCTCCACCTT. Protein: CASGQNNSPLHL.

V gene TRBV9 combines with J gene TRBJ2-5, with 7 bases matching TRBD2. CDR1 is SGDLS, CDR2 YYNGEE, per germline. The CDR3 consists of 16 residues. The V segment lost 4 bases and the J segment 2 bases; nucleotides outside the gene matches: 11. DNA of the CDR3: TGTGCCAGCAGCATTTCTACGGGGAGGGGACAAGAGACCCAGTACTTC. It yields the protein CASSISTGRGQETQYF.